One and the same sample provided the 10 T cell receptor beta chains below, sequenced in a study of control samples from healthy donors and cancer patients. TCRdb's copy holds only in-frame clones and misses some; the assay was immunoSEQ multiplex PCR. Here the sample spans about 140,000 clones, 91% being singletons. The sample taken for sequencing was blood. These receptors all stem from a man aged 18 to 30 in good health.

The chain couples TRBV2 to TRBJ2-2; D possibly uses TRBD1 or TRBD2 (5 bases each). V lost 1 base to trimming and J lost 6 bases, with 12 bases between them. The CDR3 runs to 15 residues. In germline, CDR1 is SNHLY, CDR2 FYNNEI. The CDR3: CASSEVKGRAGELFF. CDR3 bases: TGTGCCAGCAGTGAAGTAAAGGGGCGGGCCGGGGAGCTGTTTTTT.

The chain combines TRBV27 with TRBJ1-2, with unresolved D. CDR3 length equals 13 residues. Germline CDR1 and CDR2: MNHEY and SMNVEV (reference sequence). The V end lost 7 bases, the J end lost 2 bases, and 11 bases lay between the germline ends. For the CDR3, the DNA is TGTGCCAGCAAGCAGGACTTGAACTATGGCTACACCTTC. Its translation: CASKQDLNYGYTF.

This rearrangement joins TRBV5-1 to TRBJ2-6; D unclear. The CDR3 loop spans 14 amino acids. With 0 bases removed from V and 0 bases from J, the gap between germline ends came to 1 base. Germline V gene lookup returns CDR1 SGHRS and CDR2 YFSETQ. The CDR3 protein is CASSLASGANVLTF. The CDR3 coding sequence is TGCGCCAGCAGCTTGGCCTCTGGGGCCAACGTCCTGACTTTC.

This clone was picked up a small number of times. The V gene is TRBV2, the J gene TRBJ2-1; D is undetermined. The CDR3 has 12 residues. V was pared by 5 bases and J by 5 bases, with 7 bases between. Germline CDR1 reads SNHLY; CDR2 reads FYNNEI. Here the CDR3 DNA reads TGTGCCAGCAGTTTTCGGCACAATGAGCAGTTCTTC. Its translation: CASSFRHNEQFF.

This chain uses TRBV6-2 or TRBV6-3 with TRBJ2-3; a possible D gene is TRBD2 (5 bases). V gave up 6 bases and J gave up 4 bases, with 17 bases separating them. The CDR3 contains 15 residues. CDR1 MNHEY and CDR2 SVGEGT come from the germline V gene. The CDR3 nucleotides read TGTGCCAGCAGCCCCAGCGGTAGGAGTCCAGATACGCAGTATTTT. This encodes CASSPSGRSPDTQYF.

This clone was recorded once. The V call is TRBV18, the J call TRBJ2-3, with unresolved D. CDR3 length: 14 amino acids. V lost 2 bases and J 1 base, leaving 7 bases between the germline ends. Looked up from germline, CDR1 is KGHSH and CDR2 is LQKENI. The CDR3 DNA sequence: TGTGCCAGCTCACCAACACGCGGCACAGATACGCAGTATTTT. Its translation: CASSPTRGTDTQYF.

The V and J genes are TRBV24-1 and TRBJ2-7; possible D gene TRBD1, 6 bases. Germline CDR1 and CDR2: KGHDR and SFDVKD. Deletions cut 7 bases from V and 3 bases from J, with 18 bases between. This CDR3 comprises 15 residues. The chain's CDR3 is CATSDPRDIGYEQYF. As DNA, the CDR3 is TGTGCCACCAGCGACCCCCGGGACATAGGCTACGAGCAGTACTTC.

The CDR3 loop is CASSRTGWGDTEAFF. CDR3 coding DNA: TGTGCCAGCAGCCGGACAGGGTGGGGTGACACTGAAGCTTTCTTT. The chain is built from TRBV14 and TRBJ1-1, with 8 positions matching TRBD1. Germline assignment: CDR1 SGHDN and CDR2 FVKESK. The V segment lost 4 bases and the J segment 3 bases; nucleotides outside the gene matches: 7. There are 15 residues in the CDR3.

The chain combines TRBV5-4 with TRBJ1-1; D gene unclear. The CDR3 runs to 12 residues. CDR1 SGHNT and CDR2 YYREEE come from the germline V gene (reference sequence). V shed 9 bases and J shed 4 bases, with 13 bases lying between them. Here the CDR3 reads CATMGPPTEAFF. CDR3 coding DNA: TGTGCCACCATGGGTCCCCCCACTGAAGCTTTCTTT. Full variable domain (outside the CDR3, taken from reference TRBV5-4 and TRBJ1-1): ETGVTQSPTHLIKTRGQQVTLRCSSQSGHNTVSWYQQALGQGPQFIFQYYREEENGRGNFPPRFSGLQFPNYSSELNVNALELDDSALYLCATMGPPTEAFFGQGTRLTVV.

The V gene is TRBV6-5, the J gene TRBJ1-5; D not resolved. Germline CDR1 reads MNHEY; CDR2 reads SVGAGI. The CDR3 has 15 amino acids. Deletions cut 8 bases from V and 0 bases from J, with 14 bases between. CDR3 sequence: CASDKGTRSNQPQHF. Here the CDR3 DNA reads TGTGCCAGCGACAAAGGAACCCGTAGCAATCAGCCCCAGCATTTT.